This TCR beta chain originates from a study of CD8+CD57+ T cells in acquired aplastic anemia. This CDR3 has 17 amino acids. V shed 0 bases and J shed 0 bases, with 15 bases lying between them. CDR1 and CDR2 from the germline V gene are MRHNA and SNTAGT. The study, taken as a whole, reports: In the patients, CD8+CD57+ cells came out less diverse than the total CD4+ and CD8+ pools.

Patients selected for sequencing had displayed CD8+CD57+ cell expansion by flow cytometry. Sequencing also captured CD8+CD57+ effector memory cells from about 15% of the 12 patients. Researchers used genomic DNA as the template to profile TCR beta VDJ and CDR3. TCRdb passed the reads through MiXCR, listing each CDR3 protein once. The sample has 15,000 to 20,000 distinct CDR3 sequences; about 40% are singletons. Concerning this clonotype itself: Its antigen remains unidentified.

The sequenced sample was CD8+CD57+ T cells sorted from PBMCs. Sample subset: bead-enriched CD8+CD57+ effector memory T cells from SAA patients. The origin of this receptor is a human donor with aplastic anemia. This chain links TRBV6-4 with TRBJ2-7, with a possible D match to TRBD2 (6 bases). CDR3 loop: CASSDSMGGASSYEQYF. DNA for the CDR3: TGTGCCAGCAGTGACTCGATGGGCGGGGCCAGCTCCTACGAGCAGTACTTC.